The sequence of this T cell receptor beta chain was determined in a study of control samples from healthy donors and cancer patients. Assay used: immunoSEQ multiplex PCR; TCRdb lists only in-frame clones, some missing. In the table there are about 160,000 clones, 80% to 95% of which are singletons. The CDR3 contains 13 residues. Germline CDR1 KGHSH, CDR2 LQKENI. With 4 bases removed from V and 6 bases from J, the gap between germline ends came to 13 bases. Sequenced: blood. The origin of this receptor is a woman aged 60 to 75 in good health. The chain couples TRBV18 to TRBJ2-7; D is unclear. The DNA of the CDR3 is TGTGCCAGCTCACTTCATCCAGGTTCCGAGCAGTACTTC. Translating gives CASSLHPGSEQYF.